This T cell receptor (beta chain) appears in the sequencing data of a study of control samples from healthy donors and cancer patients. Trimming took off 1 base at V and 6 bases at J, with 4 bases between the two ends. This CDR3 is 13 amino acids long. Clones were read by immunoSEQ multiplex PCR, and TCRdb kept only the in-frame ones, dropping some. The data contain 100,000 or so clones, 79% of them singletons. Sequencing was performed on blood. The clonotype was recovered from a woman aged 25 to 39 in good health. The chain recombines TRBV12-3 or TRBV12-4 with TRBJ1-6; D unresolved. CDR3 protein: CASSLGSNSPLHF. The CDR3 DNA reads TGTGCCAGCAGTTTAGGGAGTAATTCACCCCTCCACTTT.